These T cell receptor beta chains were read from a single sample in a study of T cells in Graves' hyperthyroidism and ophthalmopathy. From the multiplex PCR reads, TCRdb called clonotypes with MiXCR, one entry per CDR3 protein. The table includes roughly 350,000 distinct CDR3 sequences, around 15% detected once. The sequencing input was blood. The receptors derive from a woman aged 40 to 50 with Graves' ophthalmopathy. Both conserved end residues are part of each CDR3. D genes are given only for firm matches. Clone size appears in some rows only: once, few, many, or a class for an expanded clone.

abundance	v_gene	d_gene	j_gene	CDR3aa	CDR3nt
NA	TRBV6-1	TRBD1	TRBJ1-1	CACLWDRGTEAFF	TGTGCCTGTCTGTGGGACAGGGGGACTGAAGCTTTCTTT
many	TRBV2	NA	TRBJ2-4	CASSGVRGKNIQYF	TGTGCCAGCAGTGGGGTCAGGGGCAAAAACATTCAGTACTTC
many	TRBV10-3	TRBD1	TRBJ2-7	CAISVAGQVPYEQYF	TGTGCCATCAGCGTCGCGGGACAGGTCCCCTACGAGCAGTACTTC
many	TRBV2	TRBD2	TRBJ2-3	CASRRTSGFTDTQYF	TGTGCCAGCAGAAGGACTAGCGGGTTCACAGATACGCAGTATTTT
few	TRBV19	TRBD1	TRBJ1-1	CASSIIFVGTENTEAFF	TGTGCCAGTAGTATCATATTCGTGGGGACAGAGAACACTGAAGCTTTCTTT
NA	TRBV19	NA	TRBJ1-6	CASRTDGAYNSPLHF	TGTGCCAGTAGGACTGACGGGGCCTATAATTCACCCCTCCACTTT
NA	TRBV15	TRBD2	TRBJ2-3	CATSRDRASGGGPDTQYF	TGTGCCACCAGCAGAGATCGGGCTAGCGGGGGGGGACCAGATACGCAGTATTTT
NA	TRBV12-5	NA	TRBJ2-7	CASGSPSRAVGEQYF	TGTGCTAGTGGTTCGCCCTCCCGTGCGGTCGGTGAGCAGTACTTC
many	TRBV3-1	NA	TRBJ2-5	CASSQVEGQETQYF	TGTGCCAGCAGCCAAGTTGAGGGCCAAGAGACCCAGTACTTC
many	TRBV2	NA	TRBJ1-2	CASSEAKYGYTF	TGTGCCAGCAGTGAAGCGAAATATGGCTACACCTTC